A selection of T cell receptor beta chains follows, all from one sample in a study of glioma-infiltrating T cells after dendritic cell vaccination. The assay was immunoSEQ multiplex PCR, and TCRdb's table has in-frame clones only and misses some. The sample carries tens of thousands of clones, about four fifths recorded once. The sample in question was blood, obtained before dendritic cell vaccination. All receptors come from a human donor with glioblastoma. The CDR3 runs from the conserved cysteine through the conserved F or W. A D gene is named only where the DNA matches it firmly. Clone size is shown for a subset of rows, as once, few, many or a class of expanded clone.

>NA|NA|TRBJ2-5|TRBV2
CASSELVLARETQYF
TGTGCCAGCAGTGAACTAGTCCTAGCAAGAGAGACCCAGTACTTC
>NA|NA|TRBJ1-4|TRBV29-1
CSAGTNEKLFF
TGCAGCGCGGGTACTAATGAAAAACTGTTTTTT
>NA|NA|TRBJ2-7|TRBV7-2
CASSLPSYEQYF
TGTGCCAGCAGCCTTCCCTCCTACGAGCAGTACTTC
>NA|TRBD2|TRBJ2-1|TRBV5-1
CASSLAGLAGGLNEQFF
TGCGCCAGCAGCTTAGCCGGACTAGCGGGAGGCCTGAATGAGCAGTTCTTC
>NA|TRBD1|TRBJ2-3|TRBV6-5
CASSPGQGSNTQYF
TGTGCCAGCAGCCCCGGACAGGGGAGCAATACGCAGTATTTT
>NA|NA|TRBJ1-5|TRBV27
CASSLYRVLSSNQPQHF
TGTGCCAGCAGTTTATACCGGGTCCTAAGTAGCAATCAGCCCCAGCATTTT
>NA|NA|TRBJ1-2|TRBV4-1
CASSQDPPTVTNYGYTF
TGCGCCAGCAGCCAAGATCCCCCCACAGTAACTAACTATGGCTACACCTTC
>NA|TRBD1|TRBJ1-2|TRBV27
CASSFRDRDTGYTF
TGTGCCAGCAGTTTTCGGGACAGGGATACTGGCTACACCTTC
>NA|TRBD1|TRBJ2-2|TRBV11-1
CASSLRGGSGELFF
TGTGCCAGCAGCTTAAGAGGGGGCTCCGGGGAGCTGTTTTTT
>NA|TRBD2|TRBJ2-5|TRBV5-1
CASSLVASGSPEQYF
TGCGCCAGCAGCTTGGTGGCTAGCGGGTCCCCGGAGCAGTACTTC
>NA|NA|TRBJ2-1|TRBV5-1
CASAVGGINEQFF
TGCGCCAGCGCGGTGGGAGGTATCAATGAGCAGTTCTTC
>NA|TRBD1|TRBJ2-7|TRBV5-8
CASSSGQGFSYEQYF
TGTGCCAGCAGCAGCGGACAGGGTTTTAGCTACGAGCAGTACTTC
>few|TRBD1|TRBJ1-5|TRBV6-5
CASRPGQSNQPQHF
TGTGCCAGCCGTCCGGGACAGAGCAATCAGCCCCAGCATTTT
>NA|NA|TRBJ1-2|TRBV4-1
CASSQDAVMGRRPAGYTF
TGCGCCAGCAGCCAAGATGCAGTGATGGGCAGACGCCCGGCTGGCTACACCTTC
>NA|NA|TRBJ1-5|TRBV6-1
CASSGGVESQPQHF
TGTGCCAGCAGTGGGGGGGTGGAGTCTCAGCCCCAGCATTTT
>NA|NA|TRBJ1-4|TRBV7-9
CASSLGAGANEKLFF
TGTGCCAGCAGCTTAGGGGCGGGGGCTAATGAAAAACTGTTTTTT
>once|TRBD1|TRBJ1-2|TRBV6-6
CASSQGQGNYGYTF
TGTGCCAGCAGCCAAGGACAGGGAAACTATGGCTACACCTTC
>NA|NA|TRBJ1-1|TRBV7-2
CASSLWGDTEAFF
TGTGCCAGCAGCTTATGGGGGGACACTGAAGCTTTCTTT
>NA|TRBD1|TRBJ2-5|TRBV5-1
CASSLQGEKTQYF
TGCGCCAGCAGCTTGCAGGGGGAAAAGACCCAGTACTTC
>NA|NA|TRBJ1-5|TRBV6-1
CASVEVQNQPQHF
TGTGCCAGCGTTGAGGTCCAGAATCAGCCCCAGCATTTT
>NA|NA|TRBJ2-3|TRBV7-9
CASSATRTRTDTQYF
TGTGCCAGCAGCGCGACTAGAACGCGCACAGATACGCAGTATTTT
>NA|TRBD2|TRBJ2-3|TRBV7-9
CASRTSGARTDTQYF
TGTGCCAGCAGGACTAGCGGGGCCCGCACAGATACGCAGTATTTT
>NA|NA|TRBJ2-5|TRBV7-7
CASSWGNKETQYF
TGTGCCAGCAGCTGGGGCAACAAAGAGACCCAGTACTTC
>NA|TRBD2|TRBJ2-3|TRBV29-1
CSVNGLAGGSTDTQYF
TGCAGCGTTAACGGACTAGCGGGAGGAAGTACAGATACGCAGTATTTT
>NA|TRBD1|TRBJ2-1|TRBV10-3
CAISESFRQGYNEQFF
TGTGCCATCAGTGAGTCGTTTAGACAGGGATACAATGAGCAGTTCTTC
>NA|NA|TRBJ1-2|TRBV7-3
CASSPDSNYGYTF
TGTGCCAGCAGCCCCGATAGTAACTATGGCTACACCTTC
>NA|NA|TRBJ1-3|TRBV6-1
CASSDQGLSGNTIYF
TGTGCCAGCAGCGATCAGGGTCTCTCTGGAAACACCATATATTTT
>NA|TRBD1|TRBJ2-7|TRBV5-1
CASSLEGQGTSSYEQYF
TGCGCCAGCAGCTTGGAGGGACAGGGGACGAGCTCCTACGAGCAGTACTTC
>few|NA|TRBJ2-7|TRBV5-4
CASSPTGSRNYYEQYF
TGTGCCAGCAGCCCAACAGGATCCCGAAATTACTACGAGCAGTACTTC
>NA|TRBD2|TRBJ2-7|TRBV6-5
CATAGGPRYEQYF
TGTGCCACCGCGGGGGGGCCACGTTACGAGCAGTACTTC
>once|TRBD1|TRBJ1-5|TRBV10-2
CASRRGDRDQPQHF
TGCGCCAGCAGGAGGGGGGACAGGGATCAGCCCCAGCATTTT
>NA|NA|TRBJ1-1|TRBV19
CASRGTEAFF
TGTGCCAGTCGAGGAACTGAAGCTTTCTTT
>NA|TRBD1|TRBJ1-2|TRBV29-1
CSVVGVGTGVSRGYTF
TGCAGCGTTGTGGGGGTCGGGACAGGGGTATCGAGGGGCTACACCTTC
>NA|NA|TRBJ1-1|TRBV30
CAWSRLTAEAFF
TGTGCCTGGAGTCGTCTGACTGCTGAAGCTTTCTTT
>NA|TRBD1|TRBJ1-6|TRBV25-1
CASSPTQGMDGSPLHF
TGTGCCAGCAGTCCCACACAGGGGATGGACGGTTCACCCCTCCACTTT
>once|TRBD1|TRBJ2-7|TRBV7-9
CASNPGTGTYEQYF
TGTGCCAGCAACCCCGGGACAGGCACCTACGAGCAGTACTTC
>few|NA|TRBJ2-3|TRBV6-6
CASSYGPDTQYF
TGTGCCAGCAGTTACGGGCCAGATACGCAGTATTTT
>NA|NA|TRBJ2-1|TRBV11-2
CASSLGAGGMNEQFF
TGTGCCAGCAGCTTAGGTGCTGGCGGTATGAATGAGCAGTTCTTC
>NA|TRBD1|TRBJ2-1|TRBV18
CASSPGQGYNEQFF
TGTGCCAGCTCTCCGGGACAGGGGTACAATGAGCAGTTCTTC
>NA|TRBD1|TRBJ2-7|TRBV9
CASSAGGQGRNEQYF
TGTGCCAGCAGCGCTGGAGGACAGGGGAGAAACGAGCAGTACTTC
>NA|TRBD1|TRBJ2-5|TRBV23-1
CASSQVRGQGMETQYF
TGCGCCAGCAGTCAAGTAAGGGGACAGGGGATGGAGACCCAGTACTTC
>few|TRBD2|TRBJ2-5|TRBV28
CASSPLQGLEGETQYF
TGTGCCAGCAGTCCGTTACAGGGACTAGAAGGGGAGACCCAGTACTTC
>once|TRBD1|TRBJ2-5|TRBV19
CASRPGTVQETQYF
TGTGCCAGTAGGCCTGGGACAGTACAAGAGACCCAGTACTTC
>NA|NA|TRBJ1-1|TRBV7-9
CASSLSSSTEAFF
TGTGCCAGCAGCTTGAGTAGTTCCACTGAAGCTTTCTTT
>NA|NA|TRBJ1-2|TRBV5-1
CASSLTPGVGYTF
TGCGCCAGCAGCTTAACCCCAGGGGTTGGCTACACCTTC
>NA|TRBD2|TRBJ2-2|TRBV12-5
CASGFFSGGANTGELFF
TGTGCTAGTGGTTTCTTCAGCGGGGGAGCGAACACCGGGGAGCTGTTTTTT